One sample yielded the 5 T cell receptor beta chains listed below, sequenced in a study of OX40 agonist ivuxolimab in advanced cancers. Libraries were prepared by immunoSEQ multiplex PCR; TCRdb keeps only in-frame clonotypes and omits some of them. The table includes about 68,000 clones, about 93% detected once. Source: CD4+ or CD8+ T cells sorted from blood, taken in a trial of the OX40 agonist ivuxolimab. Receptor source: an adult with an advanced solid tumor such as melanoma, head and neck, liver or kidney cancer.

This sequence joins TRBV4-2 and TRBJ2-5; D is ambiguous. V was shortened by 0 bases and J by 5 bases, with 7 bases between the two germline ends. Looked up from germline, CDR1 is LGHNA and CDR2 is YNFKEQ. This CDR3 region has 13 residues. CDR3 sequence (DNA): TGTGCCAGCAGCCAAGATATCTCCGAGACCCAGTACTTC. It is translated as CASSQDISETQYF.

This sequence joins TRBV9 and TRBJ2-7; D possibly uses TRBD1 or TRBD2 (5 bases each). The germline V gene has CDR1 SGDLS and CDR2 YYNGEE. This CDR3 region has 13 residues. Trimming left V 0 bases short and J 6 bases short, with 10 bases between. DNA of the CDR3: TGTGCCAGCAGCGTAGAACTTGGGGGCGAGCAGTACTTC. Amino acid sequence: CASSVELGGEQYF.

This clone was seen just once. This rearrangement joins TRBV11-2 to TRBJ1-1, with D possibly being TRBD1 (5 bases). Germline CDR1 reads SGHAT; CDR2 reads FQNNGV. The CDR3 runs 14 residues. V was cut by 5 bases and J by 5 bases, with 15 bases left in between. CDR3: CASSPRAGRTEAFF. The CDR3 nucleotides read TGTGCCAGCAGCCCAAGGGCAGGGAGGACTGAAGCTTTCTTT.

The V call is TRBV9, the J call TRBJ2-5; D gene ambiguous. The CDR3 has 14 residues. Trimming shortened V by 0 bases and J by 4 bases, and 10 bases separated the two germline ends. CDR1 is SGDLS, CDR2 YYNGEE, per germline. CDR3 coding DNA: TGTGCCAGCAGCGTAGAGGGCCCCGGAGAGACCCAGTACTTC. Amino acids: CASSVEGPGETQYF.

The V and J genes are TRBV19 and TRBJ2-7, with D possibly called TRBD1 or TRBD2 (5 bases each). Germline CDR1 LNHDA, CDR2 SQIVND (reference sequence). Trimming took 1 base from V and 2 from J, leaving 9 bases between them. The CDR3 has 14 residues. The CDR3 DNA reads TGTGCCAGTAGTATAGCTGGGGGACCCTACGAGCAGTACTTC. Encoded protein: CASSIAGGPYEQYF.